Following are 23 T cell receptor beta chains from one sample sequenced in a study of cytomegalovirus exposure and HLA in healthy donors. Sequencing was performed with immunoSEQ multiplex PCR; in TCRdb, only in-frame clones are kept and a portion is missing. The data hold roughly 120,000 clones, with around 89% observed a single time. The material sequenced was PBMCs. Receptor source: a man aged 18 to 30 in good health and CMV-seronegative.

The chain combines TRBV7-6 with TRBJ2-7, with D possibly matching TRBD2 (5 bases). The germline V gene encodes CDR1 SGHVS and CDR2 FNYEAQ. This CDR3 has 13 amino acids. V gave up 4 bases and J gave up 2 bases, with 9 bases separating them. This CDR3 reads CASSYSGPYEQYF. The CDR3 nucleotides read TGTGCCAGCAGCTACAGCGGTCCCTACGAGCAGTACTTC.

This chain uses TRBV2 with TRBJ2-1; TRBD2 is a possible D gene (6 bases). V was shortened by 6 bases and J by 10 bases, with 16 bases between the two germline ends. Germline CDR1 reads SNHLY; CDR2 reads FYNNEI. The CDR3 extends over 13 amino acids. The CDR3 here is CASRPWGDGEQFF. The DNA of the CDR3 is TGTGCCAGCAGACCGTGGGGGGACGGAGAGCAGTTCTTC.

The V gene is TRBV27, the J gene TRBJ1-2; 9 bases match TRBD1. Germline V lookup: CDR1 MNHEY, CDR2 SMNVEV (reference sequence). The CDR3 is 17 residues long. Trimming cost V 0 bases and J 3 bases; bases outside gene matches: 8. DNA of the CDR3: TGTGCCAGCAGTTTATCCCAAACCGGGACAGGGTACTATGGCTACACCTTC. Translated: CASSLSQTGTGYYGYTF.

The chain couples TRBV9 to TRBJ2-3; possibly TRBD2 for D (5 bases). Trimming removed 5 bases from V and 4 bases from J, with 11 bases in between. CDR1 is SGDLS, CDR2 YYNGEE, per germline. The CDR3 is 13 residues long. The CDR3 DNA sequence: TGTGCCAGCAGAAGGACTTCATCAGATACGCAGTATTTT. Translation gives CASRRTSSDTQYF.

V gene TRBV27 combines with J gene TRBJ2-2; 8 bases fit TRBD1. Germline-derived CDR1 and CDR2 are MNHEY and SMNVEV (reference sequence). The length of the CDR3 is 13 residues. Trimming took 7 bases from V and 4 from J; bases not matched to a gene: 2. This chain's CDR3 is CASKTGGTGELFF. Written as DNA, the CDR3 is TGTGCCAGCAAAACAGGGGGCACCGGGGAGCTGTTTTTT.

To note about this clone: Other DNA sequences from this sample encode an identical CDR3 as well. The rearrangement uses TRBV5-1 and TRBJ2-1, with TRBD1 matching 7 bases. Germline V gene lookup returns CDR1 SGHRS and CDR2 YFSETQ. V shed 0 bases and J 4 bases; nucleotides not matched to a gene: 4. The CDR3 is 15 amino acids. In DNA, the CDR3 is TGCGCCAGCAGCTTGGGACAGGGTAGTTACAATGAGCAGTTCTTC. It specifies CASSLGQGSYNEQFF.

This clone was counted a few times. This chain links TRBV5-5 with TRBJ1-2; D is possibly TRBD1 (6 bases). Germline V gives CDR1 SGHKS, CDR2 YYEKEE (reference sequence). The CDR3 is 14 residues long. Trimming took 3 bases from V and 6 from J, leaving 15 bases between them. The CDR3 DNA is TGTGCCAGCAGCTGGGTGGTCACAGGGCATGGCTACACCTTC. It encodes CASSWVVTGHGYTF. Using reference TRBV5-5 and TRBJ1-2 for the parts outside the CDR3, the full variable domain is DAGVTQSPTHLIKTRGQQVTLRCSPISGHKSVSWYQQVLGQGPQFIFQYYEKEERGRGNFPDRFSARQFPNYSSELNVNALLLGDSALYLCASSWVVTGHGYTFGSGTRLTVV.

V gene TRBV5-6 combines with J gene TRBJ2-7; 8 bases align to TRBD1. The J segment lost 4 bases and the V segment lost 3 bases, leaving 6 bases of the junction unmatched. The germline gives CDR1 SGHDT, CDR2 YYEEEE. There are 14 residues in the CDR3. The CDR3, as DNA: TGTGCCAGCAGCTGGACAGGGACACCTTACGAGCAGTACTTC. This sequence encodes CASSWTGTPYEQYF.

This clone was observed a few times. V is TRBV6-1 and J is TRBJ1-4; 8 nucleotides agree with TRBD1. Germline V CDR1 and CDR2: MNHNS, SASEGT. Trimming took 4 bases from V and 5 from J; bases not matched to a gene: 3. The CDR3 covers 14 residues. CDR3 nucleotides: TGTGCCAGCAGTGTTGGGACAGGAAATGAAAAACTGTTTTTT. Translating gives CASSVGTGNEKLFF.

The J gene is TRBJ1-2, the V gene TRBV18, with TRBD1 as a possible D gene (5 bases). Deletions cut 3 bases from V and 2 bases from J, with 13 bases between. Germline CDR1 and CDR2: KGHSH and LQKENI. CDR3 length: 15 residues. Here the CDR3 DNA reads TGTGCCAGCTCACCCTTACAGGAAACAAACTATGGCTACACCTTC. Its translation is CASSPLQETNYGYTF.

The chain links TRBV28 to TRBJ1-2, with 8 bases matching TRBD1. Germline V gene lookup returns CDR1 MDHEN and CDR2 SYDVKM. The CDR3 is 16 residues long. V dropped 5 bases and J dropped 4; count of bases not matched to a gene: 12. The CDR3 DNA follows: TGTGCCAGCAGTCCACGGCCCGGGACAGGACCCTATGGCTACACCTTC. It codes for CASSPRPGTGPYGYTF.

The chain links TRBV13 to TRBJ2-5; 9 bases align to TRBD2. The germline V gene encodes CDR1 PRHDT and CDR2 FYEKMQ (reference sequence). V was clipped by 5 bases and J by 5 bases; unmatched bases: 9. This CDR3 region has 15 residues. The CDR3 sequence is CASSPPSGARETQYF. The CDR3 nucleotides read TGTGCCAGCAGCCCGCCTAGCGGGGCCCGGGAGACCCAGTACTTC.

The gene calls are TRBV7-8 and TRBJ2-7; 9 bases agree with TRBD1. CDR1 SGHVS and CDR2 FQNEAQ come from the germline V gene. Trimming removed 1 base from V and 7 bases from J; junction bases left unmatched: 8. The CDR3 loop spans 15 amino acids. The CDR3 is CASSLVSGQGWEQYF. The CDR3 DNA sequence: TGTGCCAGCAGCTTAGTGAGTGGACAGGGGTGGGAGCAGTACTTC.

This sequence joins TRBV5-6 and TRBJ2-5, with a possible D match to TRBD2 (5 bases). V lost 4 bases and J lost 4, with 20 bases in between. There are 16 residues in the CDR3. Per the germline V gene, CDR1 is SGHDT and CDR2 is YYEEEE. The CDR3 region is CASSKIEPLVVETQYF. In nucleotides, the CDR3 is TGTGCCAGCAGCAAAATCGAACCACTAGTGGTAGAGACCCAGTACTTC.

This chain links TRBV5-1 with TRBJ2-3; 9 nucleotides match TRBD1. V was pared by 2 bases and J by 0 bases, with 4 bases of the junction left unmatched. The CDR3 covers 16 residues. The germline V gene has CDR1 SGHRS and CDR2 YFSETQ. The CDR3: CASSLQGARSTDTQYF. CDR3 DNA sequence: TGCGCCAGCAGCTTACAGGGGGCTCGAAGCACAGATACGCAGTATTTT.

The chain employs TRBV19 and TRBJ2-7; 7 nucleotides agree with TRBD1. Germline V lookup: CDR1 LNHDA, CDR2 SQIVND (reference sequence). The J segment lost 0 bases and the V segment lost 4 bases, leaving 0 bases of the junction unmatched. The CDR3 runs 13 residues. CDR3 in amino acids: CASSRDSSYEQYF. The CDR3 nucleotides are TGTGCCAGTAGTAGGGACAGCTCCTACGAGCAGTACTTC.

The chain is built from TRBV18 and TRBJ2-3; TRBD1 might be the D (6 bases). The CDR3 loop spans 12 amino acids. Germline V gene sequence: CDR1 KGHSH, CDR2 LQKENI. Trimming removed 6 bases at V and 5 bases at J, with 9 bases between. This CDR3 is CASSAQGDTQYF. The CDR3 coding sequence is TGTGCCAGCTCGGCACAGGGAGATACGCAGTATTTT.

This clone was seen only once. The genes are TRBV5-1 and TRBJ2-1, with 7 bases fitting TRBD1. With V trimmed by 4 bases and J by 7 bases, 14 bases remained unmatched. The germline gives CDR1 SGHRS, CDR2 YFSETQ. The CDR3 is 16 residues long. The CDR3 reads CASSKGDRPSRNEQFF. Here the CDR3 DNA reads TGCGCCAGCAGCAAAGGGGACAGACCTTCTCGGAATGAGCAGTTCTTC.

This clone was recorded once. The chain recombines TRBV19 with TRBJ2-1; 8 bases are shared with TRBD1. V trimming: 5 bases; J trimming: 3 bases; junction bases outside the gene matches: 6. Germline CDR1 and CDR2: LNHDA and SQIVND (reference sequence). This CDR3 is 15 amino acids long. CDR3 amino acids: CASSLPGQVYNEQFF. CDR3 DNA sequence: TGTGCCAGTAGTCTCCCGGGACAGGTCTACAATGAGCAGTTCTTC.

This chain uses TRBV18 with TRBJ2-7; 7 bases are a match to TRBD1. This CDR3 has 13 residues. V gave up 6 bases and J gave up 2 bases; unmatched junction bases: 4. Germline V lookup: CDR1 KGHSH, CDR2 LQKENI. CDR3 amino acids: CASSPGTAYEQYF. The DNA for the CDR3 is TGTGCCAGCTCTCCCGGGACAGCCTACGAGCAGTACTTC.

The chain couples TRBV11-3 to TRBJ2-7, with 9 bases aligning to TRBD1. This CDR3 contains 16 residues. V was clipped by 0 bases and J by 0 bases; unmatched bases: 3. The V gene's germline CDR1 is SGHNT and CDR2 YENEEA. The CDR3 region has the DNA TGTGCCAGCAGCTTAGAAGCGACAGGGGGCTCCTACGAGCAGTACTTC. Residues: CASSLEATGGSYEQYF.

The CDR3, as DNA: TGTGCCAGCAGGTTACCGGGACAGAGCTCCTACGAGCAGTACTTC. Its translation is CASRLPGQSSYEQYF. The rearrangement uses TRBV11-2 and TRBJ2-7; the match to TRBD1 covers 7 bases. The CDR3 is 15 amino acids. The ends lost 6 bases at V and 0 bases at J; junction bases unmatched: 8. Germline-derived CDR1 and CDR2 are SGHAT and FQNNGV.

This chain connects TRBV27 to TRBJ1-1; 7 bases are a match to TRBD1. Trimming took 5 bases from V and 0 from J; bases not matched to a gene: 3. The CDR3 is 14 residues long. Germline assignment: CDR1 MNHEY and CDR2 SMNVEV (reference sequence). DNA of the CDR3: TGTGCCAGCAGTCCGGGACAGATGAACACTGAAGCTTTCTTT. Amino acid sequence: CASSPGQMNTEAFF.